The present TCR beta chain was sequenced within a study of identical twins. This clonotype was observed at least ten times. One entry per CDR3 protein results from TCRdb running MiXCR on the 5' RACE reads. The repertoire includes 350,000 to 450,000 distinct CDR3 sequences, around 20% of them detected once, and roughly 12% sits in the top ten. Germline V lookup: CDR1 MNHNS, CDR2 SASEGT. V trimming: 4 bases; J trimming: 4 bases; junction bases outside the gene matches: 12. The CDR3 contains 17 residues. This TCR derives from a man aged 50-60 years in good health. The J gene is TRBJ1-2, the V gene TRBV6-1, with 10 bases fitting TRBD1. Specimen: naive T cells sorted from blood. The CDR3 sequence is CASSAEDPGQGLYGYTF. CDR3 in DNA: TGTGCCAGCAGTGCCGAGGACCCGGGACAGGGGCTCTATGGCTACACCTTC.